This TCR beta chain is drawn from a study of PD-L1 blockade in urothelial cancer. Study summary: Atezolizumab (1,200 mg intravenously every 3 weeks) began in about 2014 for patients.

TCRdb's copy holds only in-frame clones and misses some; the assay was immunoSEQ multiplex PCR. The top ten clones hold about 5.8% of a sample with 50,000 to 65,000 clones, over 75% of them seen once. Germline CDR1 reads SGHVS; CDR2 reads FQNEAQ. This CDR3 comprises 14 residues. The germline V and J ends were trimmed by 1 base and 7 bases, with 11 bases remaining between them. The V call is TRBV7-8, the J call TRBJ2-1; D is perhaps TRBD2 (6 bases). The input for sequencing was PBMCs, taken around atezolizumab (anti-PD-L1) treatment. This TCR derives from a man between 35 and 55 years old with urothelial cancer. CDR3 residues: CASSLGLARNEQFF. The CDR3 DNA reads TGTGCCAGCAGCTTAGGCCTAGCGAGGAATGAGCAGTTCTTC. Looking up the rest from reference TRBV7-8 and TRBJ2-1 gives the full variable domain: GAGVSQSPRYKVAKRGQDVALRCDPISGHVSLFWYQQALGQGPEFLTYFQNEAQLDKSGLPSDRFFAERPEGSVSTLKIQRTQQEDSAVYLCASSLGLARNEQFFGPGTRLTVL.